The 19 T cell receptor beta chains presented below share a single source sample, sequenced in a study of monozygotic twins with inflammatory bowel disease. TCRdb reprocessed the 5' RACE reads; each CDR3 protein has one entry and no DNA is given. The sample features hundreds of thousands of distinct CDR3 sequences, with about 2.6% in its top ten. Material for sequencing was blood. The receptor source for this set is a human donor with ulcerative colitis or Crohn's disease, or a healthy co-twin of an affected twin (not recorded which).

The chain employs TRBV20-1 and TRBJ2-3. Germline V gene sequence: CDR1 DFQATT, CDR2 SNEGSKA (reference sequence). This CDR3 comprises 15 residues. This CDR3 is CSARDAVRVTDTQYF.

This sequence joins TRBV5-1 and TRBJ2-5; TCRdb's assignment of TRBD1 cannot be checked, as there is no DNA. Germline loops: CDR1 SGHRS, CDR2 YFSETQ. The CDR3 has 16 amino acids. The CDR3: CASRKTGNPYQETQYF.

The chain links TRBV28 to TRBJ2-3; as DNA is missing, the TRBD1 call by TCRdb cannot be tested. Germline V gives CDR1 MDHEN, CDR2 SYDVKM. The CDR3 totals 16 residues. CDR3 protein: CASSSPRTSKADTQYF.

The rearrangement links TRBV5-1 to TRBJ2-3; the TRBD2 assignment by TCRdb is unverifiable without DNA. Looked up from germline, CDR1 is SGHRS and CDR2 is YFSETQ. This CDR3 is built from 13 residues. CDR3 amino acids: CASSLPVEGTQYF.

This chain links TRBV29-1 with TRBJ2-7; TCRdb calls TRBD1, which cannot be checked without DNA. The CDR3 loop spans 13 amino acids. Per germline, CDR1 SQVTM and CDR2 ANQGSEA. CDR3 protein: CSVEQGSPYEQYF.

J is TRBJ2-2 and V is TRBV12-3 or TRBV12-4; TCRdb selects TRBD2, and the lack of DNA leaves this call unchecked. There are 16 residues in the CDR3. The CDR3 sequence: CASSLRVMREGTELFF.

The chain carries TRBV19 and TRBJ2-3; TCRdb designates TRBD2, a call that cannot be tested without DNA. Germline CDR1 reads LNHDA; CDR2 reads SQIVND (reference sequence). This CDR3 comprises 16 residues. CDR3 sequence reads: CASSPGLAVSTDTQYF.

The V and J genes are TRBV5-1 and TRBJ1-6; the TCRdb D gene call, TRBD1, has no DNA to confirm it. This CDR3 is built from 16 residues. Germline assignment: CDR1 SGHRS and CDR2 YFSETQ. CDR3 in amino acids: CASSFRDRGHNSPLHF.

The chain uses TRBV5-6 and TRBJ1-2; TCRdb's D call of TRBD1 is untestable without DNA. Germline CDR1 is SGHDT and CDR2 is YYEEEE. The CDR3 has 15 amino acids. CDR3 protein: CGSSLEQGANYGYTF.

The rearrangement links TRBV28 to TRBJ1-1; TCRdb reports TRBD1, a call that lacks DNA to check it against. CDR3 length: 13 amino acids. Germline loops: CDR1 MDHEN, CDR2 SYDVKM. CDR3 residues: CASNLQGATEAFF.

The rearrangement links TRBV4-1 to TRBJ2-3; TCRdb outputs TRBD1, but without DNA this stays unchecked. CDR3 length: 16 residues. Germline loops: CDR1 MGHRA, CDR2 YSYEKL. CDR3 amino acids: CASSHSGTLITDTQYF.

The rearrangement uses TRBV20-1 and TRBJ1-1. The germline V gene encodes CDR1 DFQATT and CDR2 SNEGSKA (reference sequence). The length of the CDR3 is 11 residues. This CDR3 reads CSGQDNTEAFF.

This chain links TRBV7-2 with TRBJ1-1. Germline CDR1 SGHTA, CDR2 FQGNSA. The CDR3 contains 12 residues. The CDR3 sequence: CASSSHTTEAFF.

This chain links TRBV20-1 with TRBJ2-5; TCRdb's D gene call, TRBD2, goes unchecked for lack of DNA. Germline CDR1 and CDR2: DFQATT and SNEGSKA (reference sequence). The CDR3 runs 18 residues. The CDR3 region is CSARAPPAAGWYQETQYF.

The chain employs TRBV12-3 or TRBV12-4 and TRBJ2-7; with no DNA, the TCRdb D assignment of TRBD1 cannot be verified. The CDR3 extends over 16 amino acids. This CDR3 reads CASRGPGTALPYEQYF.

The V and J genes are TRBV14 and TRBJ2-1; TCRdb designates TRBD1, a call that cannot be tested without DNA. In germline, CDR1 is SGHDN, CDR2 FVKESK. The CDR3 runs to 16 residues. CDR3 amino acids: CASSRLGQSSYNEQFF.

The chain has TRBV7-8 and TRBJ2-3; TCRdb's assignment of TRBD2 cannot be checked, as there is no DNA. The CDR3 totals 15 residues. Germline-derived CDR1 and CDR2 are SGHVS and FQNEAQ. This CDR3 is CASSRTSGDTDTQYF.

This chain links TRBV5-5 with TRBJ1-6. The CDR3 is 16 amino acids. Germline lookup yields CDR1 SGHKS and CDR2 YYEKEE (reference sequence). CDR3 protein: CASSVAGRSYNSPLHF.

This chain connects TRBV20-1 to TRBJ1-2; checking the TCRdb D call of TRBD1 is not possible without DNA. This CDR3 contains 17 residues. Germline V gene sequence: CDR1 DFQATT, CDR2 SNEGSKA (reference sequence). CDR3 sequence: CSARKLTRGRQTYGYTF.